Listed below are T cell receptor beta chains from one sample, sequenced in a study of response to subunit inactivated influenza vaccine. TCRdb called the RT-PCR reads again in MiXCR, with one record for every CDR3 protein. Among 530,000 or so distinct CDR3 sequences listed, around 15% were seen once. The specimen was PBMCs from blood, collected 11 to 12 days after vaccination. The receptors originated from a man in his fifties or sixties who received an inactivated influenza vaccine. CDR3s include the opening cysteine and the closing phenylalanine or tryptophan. The D gene is left open where the match is weak. The size field is filled for only some rows; it gives once, few, many or a size class.

abundance: many; d_gene: .; j_gene: TRBJ1-2; v_gene: TRBV7-2; CDR3nt: TGTGCCAGCAGCTTGGGGACTGGCTATGGCTACACCTTC; CDR3aa: CASSLGTGYGYTF
abundance: .; d_gene: .; j_gene: TRBJ2-1; v_gene: TRBV3-1; CDR3nt: TGTGCCAGCAGCCAAGAAGAAGGGAATTACAATGAGCAGTTCTTC; CDR3aa: CASSQEEGNYNEQFF
abundance: few; d_gene: .; j_gene: TRBJ2-1; v_gene: TRBV5-1; CDR3nt: TGCGCCAGCAGTCCAAGATCTGGTTATGAGCAGTTCTTC; CDR3aa: CASSPRSGYEQFF
abundance: few; d_gene: TRBD1; j_gene: TRBJ1-2; v_gene: TRBV29-1; CDR3nt: TGCAGCGTGGGAGACAGGGAGAATGGCTACACCTTC; CDR3aa: CSVGDRENGYTF
abundance: few; d_gene: .; j_gene: TRBJ2-1; v_gene: TRBV5-1; CDR3nt: TGCGCCAGCAGGTCGTCGGCATTCTCCTACAATGAGCAGTTCTTC; CDR3aa: CASRSSAFSYNEQFF
abundance: few; d_gene: .; j_gene: TRBJ2-2; v_gene: TRBV20-1; CDR3nt: TGCAGTGCTAGAGTTGGAGGGGGCGGCACCGGGGAGCTGTTTTTT; CDR3aa: CSARVGGGGTGELFF
abundance: .; d_gene: .; j_gene: TRBJ1-2; v_gene: TRBV12-3/TRBV12-4; CDR3nt: TGTGCCAGCAGTTTGTATCCTGGCTACACCTTC; CDR3aa: CASSLYPGYTF
abundance: many; d_gene: .; j_gene: TRBJ2-2; v_gene: TRBV30; CDR3nt: TGTGCCTGGAATGGGTACAGTGGCGGGGAGCTGTTTTTT; CDR3aa: CAWNGYSGGELFF
abundance: .; d_gene: TRBD1; j_gene: TRBJ1-5; v_gene: TRBV12-3/TRBV12-4; CDR3nt: TGTGCCAGCAGTACAACTAAGCTTACGGGACAGGGGGATCAGCCCCAGCATTTT; CDR3aa: CASSTTKLTGQGDQPQHF
abundance: .; d_gene: .; j_gene: TRBJ2-4; v_gene: TRBV7-2; CDR3nt: TGTGCCAGCAGCTTAGGCCCGGGAACAGCCAAAAACATTCAGTACTTC; CDR3aa: CASSLGPGTAKNIQYF
abundance: few; d_gene: TRBD1; j_gene: TRBJ2-2; v_gene: TRBV5-6; CDR3nt: TGTGCCAGCAGCCCTTGGGACCGGGACAGCGGGGAGCTGTTTTTT; CDR3aa: CASSPWDRDSGELFF
abundance: many; d_gene: .; j_gene: TRBJ2-2; v_gene: TRBV9; CDR3nt: TGTGCTAGCAGCGTGGCTGGCGGGAACACCGGGGAGCTGTTTTTT; CDR3aa: CASSVAGGNTGELFF
abundance: .; d_gene: TRBD2; j_gene: TRBJ2-2; v_gene: TRBV20-1; CDR3nt: TGCAGTGCGCACTACACGGGACTAGCGGGAGGTGAAGGTCAGACCGGGGAGCTGTTTTTT; CDR3aa: CSAHYTGLAGGEGQTGELFF
abundance: .; d_gene: .; j_gene: TRBJ2-5; v_gene: TRBV6-1; CDR3nt: TGTGCCAGCAGGAGTAGGGGTTCATCAGAGACCCAGTACTTC; CDR3aa: CASRSRGSSETQYF
abundance: few; d_gene: TRBD2; j_gene: TRBJ2-7; v_gene: TRBV11-2; CDR3nt: TGTGCCAGCAGCCCTTCCGGGAGGCAGAGTTACGAGCAGTACTTC; CDR3aa: CASSPSGRQSYEQYF
abundance: .; d_gene: .; j_gene: TRBJ2-2; v_gene: TRBV5-6; CDR3nt: TGTGCCAGCAGCTTGGGTGTGTTTCCGAACACCGGGGAGCTGTTTTTT; CDR3aa: CASSLGVFPNTGELFF
abundance: few; d_gene: .; j_gene: TRBJ2-2; v_gene: TRBV27; CDR3nt: TGTGCCAGCACTAATAGGGGTACCGGGGAGCTGTTTTTT; CDR3aa: CASTNRGTGELFF
abundance: many; d_gene: TRBD1; j_gene: TRBJ1-2; v_gene: TRBV18; CDR3nt: TGTGCCAGTAGCCCCGGGACAGGGGGCGCATATGGCTACACCTTC; CDR3aa: CASSPGTGGAYGYTF
abundance: .; d_gene: .; j_gene: TRBJ2-3; v_gene: TRBV20-1; CDR3nt: TGCAGTGCTAGGTTAAGGGAGTGGACAGATACGCAGTATTTT; CDR3aa: CSARLREWTDTQYF
abundance: few; d_gene: .; j_gene: TRBJ1-3; v_gene: TRBV7-7; CDR3nt: TGTGCCAGCAGCTTAGCGATGTTTCAGCCCATATATTTT; CDR3aa: CASSLAMFQPIYF
abundance: .; d_gene: .; j_gene: TRBJ2-1; v_gene: TRBV20-1; CDR3nt: TGCAGTGCTCCCTCGGTTTATTACTCCTACAATGAGCAGTTCTTC; CDR3aa: CSAPSVYYSYNEQFF
abundance: few; d_gene: .; j_gene: TRBJ1-3; v_gene: TRBV14; CDR3nt: TGTGCCAGCAGCGTCCCCGGAAACACCATATATTTT; CDR3aa: CASSVPGNTIYF
abundance: .; d_gene: .; j_gene: TRBJ2-1; v_gene: TRBV18; CDR3nt: TGTGCCTCTTCTGGAGGGTCGGGTCTCTACAATGAGCAGTTCTTC; CDR3aa: CASSGGSGLYNEQFF
abundance: .; d_gene: .; j_gene: TRBJ2-2; v_gene: TRBV24-1; CDR3nt: TGTGCCACCAGTGATTTGCAGTATGGGGACACCGGGGAGCTGTTTTTT; CDR3aa: CATSDLQYGDTGELFF
abundance: .; d_gene: TRBD2; j_gene: TRBJ2-3; v_gene: TRBV27; CDR3nt: TGTGCCAGCAACGCGGGACTACATAGCACAGATACGCAGTATTTT; CDR3aa: CASNAGLHSTDTQYF
abundance: few; d_gene: TRBD1; j_gene: TRBJ2-7; v_gene: TRBV20-1; CDR3nt: TGCAGTGCTCTAGGACAGGGGGCCTCCTACGAGCAGTACTTC; CDR3aa: CSALGQGASYEQYF
abundance: .; d_gene: TRBD2; j_gene: TRBJ2-3; v_gene: TRBV15; CDR3nt: TGTGCCACCAGCACGTCCAGCCTGCGGGACTACGGAGATACGCAGTATTTT; CDR3aa: CATSTSSLRDYGDTQYF
abundance: few; d_gene: .; j_gene: TRBJ2-3; v_gene: TRBV30; CDR3nt: TGTGCCTGGAGTGTACCGGGAAGCACAGATACGCAGTATTTT; CDR3aa: CAWSVPGSTDTQYF
abundance: few; d_gene: .; j_gene: TRBJ2-5; v_gene: TRBV28; CDR3nt: TGTGCCAGCAGTACATGGGAGACCCAGTACTTC; CDR3aa: CASSTWETQYF
abundance: few; d_gene: TRBD2; j_gene: TRBJ2-7; v_gene: TRBV28; CDR3nt: TGTGCCACCACAGGACTAGCGGCATACGAGCAGTACTTC; CDR3aa: CATTGLAAYEQYF
abundance: few; d_gene: TRBD1; j_gene: TRBJ2-3; v_gene: TRBV2; CDR3nt: TGTGCCAGCAGTGCAACAGGGGGAGATACGCAGTATTTT; CDR3aa: CASSATGGDTQYF
abundance: .; d_gene: .; j_gene: TRBJ1-2; v_gene: TRBV5-1; CDR3nt: TGCGCCAGCAGCTTGGCCATGGGGCGCGACTATGGCTACACCTTC; CDR3aa: CASSLAMGRDYGYTF
abundance: .; d_gene: .; j_gene: TRBJ2-3; v_gene: TRBV30; CDR3nt: TGTGCCTCACAGGGTGGAAGCGGCACAGATACGCAGTATTTT; CDR3aa: CASQGGSGTDTQYF
abundance: few; d_gene: TRBD2; j_gene: TRBJ2-1; v_gene: TRBV3-1; CDR3nt: TGTGCCAGCAGCCATGGAATAGCGGGAGATGATGGCTCCTACAATGAGCAGTTCTTC; CDR3aa: CASSHGIAGDDGSYNEQFF
abundance: many; d_gene: .; j_gene: TRBJ2-7; v_gene: TRBV27; CDR3nt: TGTGCCAGCAGTTTAAGAGGTCTAATCTACGAGCAGTACTTC; CDR3aa: CASSLRGLIYEQYF
abundance: .; d_gene: .; j_gene: TRBJ2-6; v_gene: TRBV6-5; CDR3nt: TGTGCCAGCAGTTACGCAGTTCGTAATTCTGGGGCCAACGTCCTGACTTTC; CDR3aa: CASSYAVRNSGANVLTF
abundance: .; d_gene: .; j_gene: TRBJ2-7; v_gene: TRBV5-1; CDR3nt: TGCGCCAGCAGCCGCTCGGACAGAGAATCCTACGAGCAGTACTTC; CDR3aa: CASSRSDRESYEQYF
abundance: .; d_gene: TRBD1; j_gene: TRBJ2-5; v_gene: TRBV20-1; CDR3nt: TGCAGTGCTAGCCCCGACAGGGGGTACCAAGAGACCCAGTACTTC; CDR3aa: CSASPDRGYQETQYF
abundance: .; d_gene: TRBD1; j_gene: TRBJ1-2; v_gene: TRBV11-2; CDR3nt: TGTGCCAGCAGCTTAGTGGGGACAGGGTTCCCGTCGAACTATGGCTACACCTTC; CDR3aa: CASSLVGTGFPSNYGYTF
abundance: few; d_gene: .; j_gene: TRBJ2-3; v_gene: TRBV4-3; CDR3nt: TGCGCCAGCAGCCAAGATTCAAGCGACACAGATACGCAGTATTTT; CDR3aa: CASSQDSSDTDTQYF
abundance: .; d_gene: .; j_gene: TRBJ2-7; v_gene: TRBV6-5; CDR3nt: TGTGCCAGCAGTTGGTGGTTGGGGGGCGAGTACGAGCAGTACTTC; CDR3aa: CASSWWLGGEYEQYF
abundance: .; d_gene: .; j_gene: TRBJ2-3; v_gene: TRBV4-2; CDR3nt: TGTGCCAGCAACGGGGCGGGACCAACGCAGTATTTT; CDR3aa: CASNGAGPTQYF
abundance: .; d_gene: .; j_gene: TRBJ2-5; v_gene: TRBV5-1; CDR3nt: TGCGCCAGCAGCTTGGGTAATAGCGGAGAGACCCAGTACTTC; CDR3aa: CASSLGNSGETQYF
abundance: many; d_gene: .; j_gene: TRBJ2-4; v_gene: TRBV12-3/TRBV12-4; CDR3nt: TGTGCCAGCAGTTTGCGGGTAGCCAAAAACATTCAGTACTTC; CDR3aa: CASSLRVAKNIQYF
abundance: .; d_gene: .; j_gene: TRBJ2-2; v_gene: TRBV12-3/TRBV12-4; CDR3nt: TGTGCCAGCAGTGTCAGGATGAACACCGGGGAGCTGTTTTTT; CDR3aa: CASSVRMNTGELFF
abundance: .; d_gene: .; j_gene: TRBJ2-7; v_gene: TRBV5-1; CDR3nt: TGCGCCAGCAGCTTGGGTCCCCTCCTCGAGCAGTACTTC; CDR3aa: CASSLGPLLEQYF
abundance: few; d_gene: .; j_gene: TRBJ1-1; v_gene: TRBV6-5; CDR3nt: TGTGCCAGCAGTTACATGGTGAAGGGTGAAGCTTTCTTT; CDR3aa: CASSYMVKGEAFF
abundance: .; d_gene: .; j_gene: TRBJ2-5; v_gene: TRBV20-1; CDR3nt: TGCAGTGCTAGAGGGCTAGCGTCCGATCAAGAGACCCAGTACTTC; CDR3aa: CSARGLASDQETQYF
abundance: .; d_gene: .; j_gene: TRBJ2-1; v_gene: TRBV5-1; CDR3nt: TGCGCCAGCACCAACAGGGCTGCTGGGCGTGAGCAGTTCTTC; CDR3aa: CASTNRAAGREQFF
abundance: .; d_gene: TRBD1; j_gene: TRBJ1-5; v_gene: TRBV12-3/TRBV12-4; CDR3nt: TGTGCCAGCAGTACCTGGGACAGGGTGTCGGGTCAGCCCCAGCATTTT; CDR3aa: CASSTWDRVSGQPQHF
abundance: .; d_gene: .; j_gene: TRBJ1-5; v_gene: TRBV18; CDR3nt: TGTGCCAGCTCACCAGACGGGGGGGGTAGCAATCAGCCCCAGCATTTT; CDR3aa: CASSPDGGGSNQPQHF
abundance: few; d_gene: .; j_gene: TRBJ2-1; v_gene: TRBV6-2/TRBV6-3; CDR3nt: TGTGCCAGCAGTTACTCGTTTTCAACCGGGGACTACAATGAGCAGTTCTTC; CDR3aa: CASSYSFSTGDYNEQFF